A selection of T cell receptor beta chains follows, all from one sample in a study of OX40 agonist ivuxolimab in advanced cancers. Sequenced by immunoSEQ multiplex PCR; TCRdb stores in-frame clones only, minus some. The sample includes 65,000 to 95,000 clones, under 85% of them seen just once. Sequencing was performed on CD4+ or CD8+ T cells sorted from blood, taken in a trial of the OX40 agonist ivuxolimab. The receptor set was obtained from an adult with an advanced solid tumor such as melanoma, head and neck, liver or kidney cancer. Both conserved end residues are part of each CDR3. The order of the fields is CDR3 DNA, CDR3 protein, D gene, J gene, clone size, V gene. D genes are given only for firm matches. Size tells how often a clone was seen (once, few, many) or the class of an expanded clone, and some rows leave it out.

TGTGCCAGCAGTGAAGCCCAGGGGCGGAAGTATCAGCCCCAGCATTTT,CASSEAQGRKYQPQHF,-,TRBJ1-5,-,TRBV6-1
TGCGCCAGCAGTCTTACGGGACAGGGAGGCGAAAAACTGTTTTTT,CASSLTGQGGEKLFF,TRBD1,TRBJ1-4,-,TRBV5-1
TGTGCCAGCAGCGGGCGGGACTGGGACACTGAAGCTTTCTTT,CASSGRDWDTEAFF,-,TRBJ1-1,-,TRBV11-2
TGTGCCAGCAGCTCAAGACCGGCCGGGGGGGATGAAAAACTGTTTTTT,CASSSRPAGGDEKLFF,-,TRBJ1-4,-,TRBV7-2
TGTGCCAGTAGTCCTACAGGGAACTATGGCTACACCTTC,CASSPTGNYGYTF,-,TRBJ1-2,-,TRBV19
TGTGCCAGCACCTACAAAGCCTATTATGGCTACACCTTC,CASTYKAYYGYTF,-,TRBJ1-2,-,TRBV28
TGTGCCAGCAGCTCGCGGACAGGGACTGACTCTGGGGCCAACGTCCTGACTTTC,CASSSRTGTDSGANVLTF,TRBD1,TRBJ2-6,-,TRBV7-9
TGTGCCAGCAGCTGGAGACAGCAAGAGACCCAGTACTTC,CASSWRQQETQYF,-,TRBJ2-5,-,TRBV5-4
TGTGCCAGTAGTACAAGACGACAGGGCTTGATGGATACGCAGTATTTT,CASSTRRQGLMDTQYF,TRBD1,TRBJ2-3,-,TRBV19
TGTGCCTGGAGTGAGGCTAGCGGGTTTTCCTACGAGCAGTACTTC,CAWSEASGFSYEQYF,TRBD2,TRBJ2-7,-,TRBV30
TGTGCCAGCAGAACATTTTACACCGGGGAGCTGTTTTTT,CASRTFYTGELFF,-,TRBJ2-2,few,TRBV2
TGTGCCAGCTCACCACCGAACACAGATACGCAGTATTTT,CASSPPNTDTQYF,-,TRBJ2-3,-,TRBV18
TGCAGCGTTGGACTTGCACCGAATCAGCCCCAGCATTTT,CSVGLAPNQPQHF,-,TRBJ1-5,-,TRBV29-1
TGTGCCAGCAGCGTAGGGACAGGGAAAGAGACCCAGTACTTC,CASSVGTGKETQYF,TRBD1,TRBJ2-5,-,TRBV9
TGTGCCAGCAGGACACAGGGGGCTTCGCTGTTCTTC,CASRTQGASLFF,TRBD1,TRBJ2-1,-,TRBV2
TGCGCCAGCAGCTGGGCGGGGGAAAGCACAGATACGCAGTATTTT,CASSWAGESTDTQYF,TRBD2,TRBJ2-3,-,TRBV5-1
TGTGCCAGCAGTTACTCGATTTTTGGTCAGCCCCAGCATTTT,CASSYSIFGQPQHF,-,TRBJ1-5,-,TRBV6-5
TGCGTCAGCAGCTTGGGAGGGTCGAGCTCTGGAAACACCATATATTTT,CVSSLGGSSSGNTIYF,-,TRBJ1-3,-,TRBV5-1
TGTGCCAGCTCACCTTGGGGGAATAGCAATCAGCCCCAGCATTTT,CASSPWGNSNQPQHF,-,TRBJ1-5,-,TRBV18
TGTGCCAGCAGCTCGGGGAGGTACACCGGGGAGCTGTTTTTT,CASSSGRYTGELFF,-,TRBJ2-2,-,TRBV7-9
TGTGCCAGCAGCTTAAACGAAGGGACTCAGCAGTTCTTC,CASSLNEGTQQFF,-,TRBJ2-1,-,TRBV7-3
TGTGCCAGCAGTTTTGGGCCAGTCAACAATCAGCCCCAGCATTTT,CASSFGPVNNQPQHF,-,TRBJ1-5,-,TRBV5-6
TGTGCCAGTAGTGCATTCAAGACAGATACGCAGTATTTT,CASSAFKTDTQYF,-,TRBJ2-3,few,TRBV19
TGTGCCAGCAGCTTAGCGGGTACAGCGAACACTGAAGCTTTCTTT,CASSLAGTANTEAFF,-,TRBJ1-1,few,TRBV7-2
TGTGCCAGCAGCCGGGCGCACTTAAATGAAAAACTGTTTTTT,CASSRAHLNEKLFF,-,TRBJ1-4,-,TRBV7-8
TGTGCCAGCAGCCGGGACAGGAACACTGAAGCTTTCTTT,CASSRDRNTEAFF,TRBD1,TRBJ1-1,-,TRBV7-6
TGTGCCAGCAGCTTAGATACGAGCCCAAATGAAAAACTGTTTTTT,CASSLDTSPNEKLFF,-,TRBJ1-4,-,TRBV7-9
TGTGCCAGCAGCGAAGACAGGTCCTTTTCTGGGGCCAACGTCCTGACTTTC,CASSEDRSFSGANVLTF,-,TRBJ2-6,-,TRBV11-2
TGTGCCAGCAGAACAGGGGGTCCCTATGGCTACACCTTC,CASRTGGPYGYTF,TRBD1,TRBJ1-2,-,TRBV28
TGTGCCAGCTCGCCTGGACAGGGCAGGGGAAACACCATATATTTT,CASSPGQGRGNTIYF,TRBD1,TRBJ1-3,-,TRBV18
TGTGCCAGCACCTGGGACAGGCTGGAGACCCAGTACTTC,CASTWDRLETQYF,TRBD1,TRBJ2-5,once,TRBV6-6
TGTGCCAGTAGTATTGAACTAGCGCGCTACAATGAGCAGTTCTTC,CASSIELARYNEQFF,TRBD2,TRBJ2-1,-,TRBV19
TGTGCCAGCAGGGACAGGTGGGATTCACCCCTCCACTTT,CASRDRWDSPLHF,TRBD1,TRBJ1-6,-,TRBV25-1
TGTGCCAGCAGCCCTAGCGCAAGCTCCTACAATGAGCAGTTCTTC,CASSPSASSYNEQFF,-,TRBJ2-1,-,TRBV7-2
TGTGCCAGCAGCCCAAAGGTAGCGGCCCAAGAGACCCAGTACTTC,CASSPKVAAQETQYF,-,TRBJ2-5,once,TRBV4-2